This TCR beta chain was captured in a study of shared clonotypes between healthy human individuals. Study overall: Per-donor plates numbered three CD4 naive, three CD4 memory, two CD8 naive and one CD8 memory.

Study outcomes and limitations: Compared with clonotypes that all four donors shared, non-shared clonotypes had lower generation probabilities. Larger estimated richness was generally recorded for naive subsets relative to memory subsets.

Naive-designated CD8 cells lacked CD45RO, were positively enriched for CCR7, and omitted terminally differentiated effector memory CD45RA+ cells. Germline-derived CDR1 and CDR2 are SQVTM and ANQGSEA. Trimming removed 3 bases at V and 4 bases at J, with 17 bases between. The CDR3 extends over 15 amino acids. In regard to this clone: What it binds is unknown.

Sorted-subset replicate PCR reactions contained approximately 190 ng DNA, corresponding to approximately 30,000 T cell genomes. Sequencing used immunoSEQ multiplex PCR; TCRdb keeps in-frame clones, though not all of them. This sample carries about 580,000 clones, 95% to 98% of them seen once, and the ten largest clones take approximately 0.33%. This sequence joins TRBV29-1 and TRBJ2-3, with D perhaps assigned TRBD1 or TRBD2 (6 bases each). The source material was naive CD8+ T cells sorted from blood. This clonotype originated in a man aged 25 to 45 in good health. The CDR3 loop reads CSVEETKGGSDTQYF. DNA for the CDR3: TGCAGCGTTGAGGAGACAAAAGGGGGGTCAGATACGCAGTATTTT.